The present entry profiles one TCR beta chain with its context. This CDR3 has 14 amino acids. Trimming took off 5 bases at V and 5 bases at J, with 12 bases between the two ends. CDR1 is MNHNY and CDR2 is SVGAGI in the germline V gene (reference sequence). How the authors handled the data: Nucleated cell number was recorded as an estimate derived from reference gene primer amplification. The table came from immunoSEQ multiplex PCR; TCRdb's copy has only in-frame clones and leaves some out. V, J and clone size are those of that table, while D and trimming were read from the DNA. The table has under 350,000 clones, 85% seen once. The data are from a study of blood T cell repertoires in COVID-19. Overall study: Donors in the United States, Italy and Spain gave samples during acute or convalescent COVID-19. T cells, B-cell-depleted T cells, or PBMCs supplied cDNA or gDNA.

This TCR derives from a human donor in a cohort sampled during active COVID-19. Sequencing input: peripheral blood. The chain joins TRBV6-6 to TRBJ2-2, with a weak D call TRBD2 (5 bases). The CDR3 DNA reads TGTGCCAGCAGTAATCCGTCGGGGACCGGGGAGCTGTTTTTT. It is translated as CASSNPSGTGELFF.